Given below is one T cell receptor (beta chain) in context. This may stem from a read error, because a much larger clone lies one nucleotide away. As for time point: newly diagnosed GD, antithyroid drugs for less than 3 months. Researchers made the TCR library from RNA that was extracted from PBMCs. The sample is drawn from a study of regulatory T cells in long-lasting Graves disease. The CDR3 has 15 residues. Germline V gene lookup returns CDR1 SGHAT and CDR2 FQNNGV. Trimming removed 1 base at V and 3 bases at J, with 13 bases between. To make TCR beta libraries, researchers used iRepertoire HTBI primers and Arm-PCR of CDR3 regions. A single record per CDR3 protein comes from TCRdb applying MiXCR to the multiplex PCR reads. This sample carries about 560,000 distinct CDR3 sequences, 16% of them seen once, and the ten largest clones take around 12%. These data are also associated with another study on T cells in Graves' hyperthyroidism and ophthalmopathy. From that study: Before onset, by a median of approximately 6.2 months, the model predicted ophthalmopathy.

The chain joins TRBV11-2 to TRBJ2-7; tentatively, D is TRBD2 (5 bases). This clonotype was sampled from a man younger than 35 with Graves disease. This sample comprised peripheral blood mononuclear cells (PBMCs), obtained at new diagnosis, from a patient treated with antithyroid drugs. CDR3 amino acids: CASSLAAGKFYEQYF. DNA of the CDR3: TGTGCCAGCAGCTTAGCAGCCGGGAAATTCTACGAGCAGTACTTC.